Each of the 9 T cell receptor beta chains below was sequenced from the same sample in a study of blood T cell repertoires in COVID-19. Assay used: immunoSEQ multiplex PCR; TCRdb lists only in-frame clones, some missing. This table has about 59,000 clones, around 79% appearing once. The source material was peripheral blood. The receptors stem from a woman between 70 and 85 years old with acute or convalescent COVID-19.

The genes are TRBV7-9 and TRBJ1-3; D is undetermined. Germline CDR1 reads SEHNR; CDR2 reads FQNEAQ (reference sequence). The CDR3 loop spans 14 amino acids. V dropped 2 bases and J dropped 0 bases, with 5 bases sitting between them. CDR3 nucleotide sequence: TGTGCCAGCAGCTTAACTCGCTCTGGAAACACCATATATTTT. It encodes CASSLTRSGNTIYF. The full variable domain, completed using reference TRBV7-9 and TRBJ1-3, is DTGVSQNPRHKITKRGQNVTFRCDPISEHNRLYWYRQTLGQGPEFLTYFQNEAQLEKSRLLSDRFSAERPKGSFSTLEIQRTEQGDSAMYLCASSLTRSGNTIYFGEGSWLTVV.

This clone appeared a few times. The chain employs TRBV11-2 and TRBJ2-5; possibly TRBD2 for D (5 bases). CDR3 size: 15 residues. V gave up 5 bases and J gave up 4 bases, with 17 bases separating them. The germline V gene has CDR1 SGHAT and CDR2 FQNNGV. The CDR3 reads CASSPRAQAVETQYF. Here the CDR3 DNA reads TGTGCCAGCAGCCCGAGGGCCCAAGCGGTAGAGACCCAGTACTTC.

For the CDR3, the DNA is TGTGCCAGCAGCTTCGACAGGGGCCGACGAGGCTACACCTTC. Its translation is CASSFDRGRRGYTF. The chain employs TRBV5-6 and TRBJ1-2, with 8 bases fitting TRBD1. This CDR3 comprises 14 residues. CDR1 SGHDT and CDR2 YYEEEE come from the germline V gene. With 2 bases clipped from V and 8 bases from J, the junction kept 8 bases outside the gene matches.

This chain links TRBV2 with TRBJ1-2, with TRBD1 as a possible D gene (5 bases). Trimming took 4 bases from V and 7 from J, leaving 13 bases between them. Germline V gene lookup returns CDR1 SNHLY and CDR2 FYNNEI. CDR3 size: 13 residues. CDR3 nucleotides: TGTGCCAGCAGTGCGAATGGGGCGCCTGGCTACACCTTC. It specifies CASSANGAPGYTF. Variable domain in full (rest from reference TRBV2 and TRBJ1-2): EPEVTQTPSHQVTQMGQEVILRCVPISNHLYFYWYRQILGQKVEFLVSFYNNEISEKSEIFDDQFSVERPDGSNFTLKIRSTKLEDSAMYFCASSANGAPGYTFGSGTRLTVV.

The chain employs TRBV7-2 and TRBJ1-1; a possible D gene is TRBD1 (5 bases). From germline, CDR1 is SGHTA and CDR2 FQGNSA. Trimming took 0 bases from V and 5 from J, leaving 13 bases between them. The CDR3 covers 15 residues. CDR3 nucleotides: TGTGCCAGCAGCTTAGCGGGGCGTTTGGTGACTGAAGCTTTCTTT. This codes for CASSLAGRLVTEAFF.

This rearrangement joins TRBV5-5 to TRBJ2-5; 8 nucleotides agree with TRBD1. V shed 4 bases, J shed 3 bases, and the junction held 5 bases outside the gene matches. Germline lookup yields CDR1 SGHKS and CDR2 YYEKEE (reference sequence). The CDR3 is made up of 14 amino acids. CDR3 sequence: CASSAAGGEETQYF. CDR3 nucleotides: TGTGCCAGCAGCGCGGCAGGGGGCGAAGAGACCCAGTACTTC.

The chain has TRBV5-6 and TRBJ2-3; 8 positions agree with TRBD2. Germline-derived CDR1 and CDR2 are SGHDT and YYEEEE. This CDR3 is built from 16 residues. J gave up 2 bases and V 1 base, and 6 bases lay outside the gene matches. The CDR3 DNA sequence: TGTGCCAGCAGCTTGAGGCGGGGGGCTTCCACAGATACGCAGTATTTT. Amino acid sequence: CASSLRRGASTDTQYF. Together with reference TRBV5-6 and TRBJ2-3, the CDR3 gives the full variable domain: DAGVTQSPTHLIKTRGQQVTLRCSPKSGHDTVSWYQQALGQGPQFIFQYYEEEERQRGNFPDRFSGHQFPNYSSELNVNALLLGDSALYLCASSLRRGASTDTQYFGPGTRLTVL.

The V gene is TRBV30, the J gene TRBJ1-1; D uncertain. The V end was cut by 0 bases, the J end by 0 bases, with 14 bases between. The V gene's germline CDR1 is GTSNPN and CDR2 SVGIG (reference sequence). The CDR3 runs 16 residues. CDR3 bases: TGTGCCTGGAGTGTACGCGTGCAGCGTTTGAACACTGAAGCTTTCTTT. This encodes CAWSVRVQRLNTEAFF.

The J gene is TRBJ2-5, the V gene TRBV6-5, with 7 positions matching TRBD2. Per germline, CDR1 MNHEY and CDR2 SVGAGI. J lost 5 bases, V lost 4 bases, and 13 bases had no gene match. CDR3 length: 16 residues. The CDR3 spells CASSSLLRAGRETQYF. The CDR3 coding sequence is TGTGCCAGCAGTTCCCTTTTGCGAGCGGGGAGGGAGACCCAGTACTTC.